This TCR beta chain was profiled in a study of untreated major depressive disorder. CDR3 length equals 15 residues. The germline gives CDR1 LNHDA, CDR2 SQIVND (reference sequence). V lost 3 bases and J lost 8, with 19 bases in between. Clones were sequenced by immunoSEQ multiplex PCR, and TCRdb holds only the in-frame ones, with some missing. The sample holds around 13,000 clones; 90% to 95% are singletons and the top ten take 1.5% to 2%. Excluded: major illness, comorbidity, regular medication, drug use, over 100 g alcohol weekly. CD4+ T cell purity was typically 90% to 95%. As concerns this clone: Its matching antigen is unknown.

Study-level results: Compared with controls, depressed patients showed more TRBV05-01 (Vbeta 5.1) usage in CD4+ T cells.

The genes are TRBV19 and TRBJ1-2; D is unclear. This receptor was identified in a woman aged 25 to 39 with major depressive disorder. The sample was CD4+ T cells from PBMCs. CDR3 nucleotides: TGTGCCAGTAGTATTATGAGGTTGGGGTCGGGCGGCTACACCTTC. Translation: CASSIMRLGSGGYTF.